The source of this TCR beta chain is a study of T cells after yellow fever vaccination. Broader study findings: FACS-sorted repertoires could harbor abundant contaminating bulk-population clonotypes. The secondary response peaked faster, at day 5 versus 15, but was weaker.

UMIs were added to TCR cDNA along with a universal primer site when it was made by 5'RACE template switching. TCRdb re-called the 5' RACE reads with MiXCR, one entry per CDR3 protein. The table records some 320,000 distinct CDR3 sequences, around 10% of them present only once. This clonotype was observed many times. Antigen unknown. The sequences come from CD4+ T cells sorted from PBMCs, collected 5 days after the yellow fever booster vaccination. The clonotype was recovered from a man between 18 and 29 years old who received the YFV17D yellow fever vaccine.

The CDR3 region has the DNA TGTGCCAGCAGCCGATCAAACAGGCTGGACACTGAAGCTTTCTTT. Translation gives CASSRSNRLDTEAFF. The chain is built from TRBV3-1 and TRBJ1-1, with D possibly TRBD1 on 5 matching bases. The length of the CDR3 is 15 residues. Between the trimmed V and J ends, which lost 4 bases and 3 bases, there was a span of 15 bases. Germline V gives CDR1 LGHDT, CDR2 YNNKEL (reference sequence).